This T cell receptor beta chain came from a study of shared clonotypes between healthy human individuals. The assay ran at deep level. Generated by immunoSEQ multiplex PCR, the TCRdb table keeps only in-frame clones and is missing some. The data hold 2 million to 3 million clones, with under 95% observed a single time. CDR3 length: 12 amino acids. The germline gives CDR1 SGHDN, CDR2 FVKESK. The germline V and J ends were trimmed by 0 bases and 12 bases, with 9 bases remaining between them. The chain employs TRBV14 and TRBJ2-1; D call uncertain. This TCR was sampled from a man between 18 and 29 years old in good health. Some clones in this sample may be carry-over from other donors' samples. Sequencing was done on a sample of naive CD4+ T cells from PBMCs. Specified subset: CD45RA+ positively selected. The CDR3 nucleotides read TGTGCCAGCAGCCAAGACAGCTACTGGCAGTTCTTC. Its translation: CASSQDSYWQFF.